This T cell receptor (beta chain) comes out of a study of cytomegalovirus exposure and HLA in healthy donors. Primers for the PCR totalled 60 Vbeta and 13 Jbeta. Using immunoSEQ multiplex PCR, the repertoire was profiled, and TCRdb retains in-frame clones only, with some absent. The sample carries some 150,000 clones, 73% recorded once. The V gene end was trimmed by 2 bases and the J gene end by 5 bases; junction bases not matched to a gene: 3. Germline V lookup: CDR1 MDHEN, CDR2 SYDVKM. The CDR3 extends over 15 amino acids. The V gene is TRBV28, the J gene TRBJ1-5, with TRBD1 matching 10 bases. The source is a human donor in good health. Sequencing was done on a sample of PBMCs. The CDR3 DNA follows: TGTGCCAGCAGTTTAGGGACAGGGGCCCATCAGCCCCAGCATTTT. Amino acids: CASSLGTGAHQPQHF.